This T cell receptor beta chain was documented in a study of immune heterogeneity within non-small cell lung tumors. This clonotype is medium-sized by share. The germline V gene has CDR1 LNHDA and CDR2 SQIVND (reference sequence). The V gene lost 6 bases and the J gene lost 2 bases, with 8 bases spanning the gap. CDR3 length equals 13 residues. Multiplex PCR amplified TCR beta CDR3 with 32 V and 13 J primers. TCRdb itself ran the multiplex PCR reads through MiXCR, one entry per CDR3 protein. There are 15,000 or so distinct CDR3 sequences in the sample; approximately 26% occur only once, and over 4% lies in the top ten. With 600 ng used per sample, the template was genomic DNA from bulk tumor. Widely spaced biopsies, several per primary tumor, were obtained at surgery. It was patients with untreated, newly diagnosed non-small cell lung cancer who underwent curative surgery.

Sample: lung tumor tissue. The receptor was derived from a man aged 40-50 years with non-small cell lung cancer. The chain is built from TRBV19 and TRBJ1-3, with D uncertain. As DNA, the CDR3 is TGTGCCAGTAGCCCCACTGCTGGAAACACCATATATTTT. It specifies CASSPTAGNTIYF.